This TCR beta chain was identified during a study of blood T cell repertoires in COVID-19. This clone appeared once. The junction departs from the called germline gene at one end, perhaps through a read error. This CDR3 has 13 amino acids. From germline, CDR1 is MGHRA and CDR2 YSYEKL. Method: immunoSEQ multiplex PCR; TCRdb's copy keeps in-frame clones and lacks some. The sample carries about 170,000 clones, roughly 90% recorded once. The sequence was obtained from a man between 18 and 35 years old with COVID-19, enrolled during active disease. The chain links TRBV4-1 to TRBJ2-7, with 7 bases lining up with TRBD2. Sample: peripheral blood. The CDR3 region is CASSQARTRSLHF. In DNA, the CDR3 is TGCGCCAGCAGCCAAGCTAGGACTAGATCGCTACACTTC.